This TCR beta chain was found in a study of blood T cell repertoires in COVID-19. The method was immunoSEQ multiplex PCR; TCRdb's version includes in-frame clones alone and lacks a portion of them. This sample yields around 430,000 clones, of which more than 75% are seen a single time; roughly 9.4% belongs to the top ten. Germline loops: CDR1 SQVTM, CDR2 ANQGSEA. The CDR3 has 14 residues. With 6 bases clipped from V and 4 bases from J, the junction kept 1 base outside the gene matches. The sequence came from a woman between 50 and 59 years old who had recovered from COVID-19. V and J are TRBV29-1 and TRBJ2-3; 16 nucleotides match TRBD2. Sequences were obtained from PBMCs or T cells enriched from blood (not recorded which). For the CDR3, the DNA is TGCAGCGTGGGACTAGCGGGGGGGTCAGATACGCAGTATTTT. Its translation is CSVGLAGGSDTQYF.